This TCR beta chain was profiled in a study of long-term antiretroviral therapy in people with HIV. Findings and limits, study-wide: Despite increasing after ART, diversity remained lower than that of transplant donor controls. Documentation of ART adherence, viral resistance or therapy changes was absent.

About this clone: Its antigen is unknown.

The CDR3 sequence is 11 residues long. Germline loops: CDR1 GTSNPN, CDR2 SVGIG (reference sequence). Researchers report immunoSEQ v3.0 was run at survey level. Some clones are missing from TCRdb's copy, which holds only in-frame ones; the method was immunoSEQ multiplex PCR. The sample has 20,000 to 25,000 clones, roughly 79% seen once. Every participant with HIV received treatment in the United States. The source is a middle-aged woman with HIV. The material was unsorted PBMCs, obtained 1.1 years before starting antiretroviral therapy. The chain has TRBV30 and TRBJ1-2; D not certain. The CDR3 loop reads CASERRNGYTF. The CDR3 DNA is TGTGCTTCCGAGCGGAGAAATGGCTACACCTTC.